The 7 T cell receptor beta chains reported below all come from one sample, sequenced in a study of T-cell reconstitution after alpha-beta-depleted transplantation in children. Preparing the TCRbeta library involved the use of unique molecular identifiers. Using its own MiXCR run on the PCR reads, TCRdb lists one record per CDR3 protein. The sample shows about 980,000 distinct CDR3 sequences, under 30% of them seen only once. Material: PBMCs, mostly from graft donor cells, obtained 360 days after TCRalphabeta/CD19-depleted stem cell transplant. These receptors were obtained from a boy in the first two years of life who had a stem cell transplant for SCID, so the T cells may come from the graft donor.

V usage is TRBV5-1 and J usage is TRBJ2-3; 7 bases are a match to TRBD2. Germline-derived CDR1 and CDR2 are SGHRS and YFSETQ. V was pared by 7 bases and J by 2 bases, with 10 bases of the junction left unmatched. The CDR3 consists of 15 residues. CDR3: CASLLAPGTTDTQYF. As DNA, the CDR3 is TGCGCCAGCCTACTAGCGCCGGGAACCACAGATACGCAGTATTTT.

V is TRBV12-3 or TRBV12-4 and J is TRBJ1-1; D remains unclear. The CDR3 sequence is 11 residues long. Trimming took 7 bases from V and 6 from J, leaving 9 bases between them. Here the CDR3 reads CASKRGAEAFF. The DNA for the CDR3 is TGTGCCAGCAAACGTGGAGCTGAAGCTTTCTTT.

The chain employs TRBV3-1 and TRBJ1-1; D is unclear. Trimming left V 4 bases short and J 0 bases short, with 12 bases between. Germline loops: CDR1 LGHDT, CDR2 YNNKEL (reference sequence). The CDR3 is 15 residues long. The CDR3: CASSPHRQLNTEAFF. The CDR3 bases are TGTGCCAGCAGCCCTCACCGCCAACTGAACACTGAAGCTTTCTTT.

The chain combines TRBV18 with TRBJ1-2; D is uncertain. V was trimmed by 1 base and J by 3 bases, leaving 12 bases between them. The CDR3 spans 15 residues. CDR1 is KGHSH and CDR2 is LQKENI in the germline V gene. For the CDR3, the DNA is TGTGCCAGCTCACCACAATTAGAGCTCTACTATGGCTACACCTTC. Its protein is CASSPQLELYYGYTF.

The CDR3 DNA sequence: TGTGCCAGCAGTTTAATAGGACAGCAAGAGACCCAGTACTTC. Protein product: CASSLIGQQETQYF. The rearrangement uses TRBV28 and TRBJ2-5; D is possibly TRBD1 (6 bases). With 2 bases removed from V and 2 bases from J, the gap between germline ends came to 9 bases. The CDR3 covers 14 residues. Germline CDR1 MDHEN, CDR2 SYDVKM.

This chain links TRBV7-2 with TRBJ2-5; TRBD1 is a possible D gene (6 bases). The V gene lost 2 bases and the J gene lost 2 bases, with 12 bases spanning the gap. Per germline, CDR1 SGHTA and CDR2 FQGNSA. The CDR3 length is 15 residues. The CDR3 bases are TGTGCCAGCAGCTTAACCCCGCAGGGGCAAGAGACCCAGTACTTC. Protein sequence: CASSLTPQGQETQYF. Using reference TRBV7-2 and TRBJ2-5 for the parts outside the CDR3, the full variable domain is GAGVSQSPSNKVTEKGKDVELRCDPISGHTALYWYRQSLGQGLEFLIYFQGNSAPDKSGLPSDRFSAERTGGSVSTLTIQRTQQEDSAVYLCASSLTPQGQETQYFGPGTRLLVL.

This clonotype turned up a few times. The V gene is TRBV12-3 or TRBV12-4, the J gene TRBJ2-7, with D possibly matching TRBD2 (5 bases). The CDR3 is 15 residues long. The V end was cut by 7 bases, the J end by 4 bases, with 20 bases between. The CDR3 loop reads CASNVGGGSWYEQYF. CDR3 in DNA: TGTGCCAGCAACGTCGGAGGTGGTAGTTGGTACGAGCAGTACTTC.